This T cell receptor beta chain was sequenced during a study of technical replicates of blood from a handful of donors. Repertoires were generated with immunoSEQ multiplex PCR, while TCRdb's copy carries only in-frame clones and drops some. The data hold 75,000 to 80,000 clones, with approximately 94% observed a single time. The material sequenced was T cells isolated from PBMCs. This sequence originates from a human donor in good health.

CDR3 sequence reads: CASYSPGYEQYF. The CDR3 bases are TGTGCCAGCTATTCCCCAGGATACGAGCAGTACTTC. The chain recombines TRBV6-5 with TRBJ2-7; D gene unclear. Germline V lookup: CDR1 MNHEY, CDR2 SVGAGI. This CDR3 comprises 12 residues. V was trimmed by 8 bases and J by 4 bases, leaving 12 bases between them.